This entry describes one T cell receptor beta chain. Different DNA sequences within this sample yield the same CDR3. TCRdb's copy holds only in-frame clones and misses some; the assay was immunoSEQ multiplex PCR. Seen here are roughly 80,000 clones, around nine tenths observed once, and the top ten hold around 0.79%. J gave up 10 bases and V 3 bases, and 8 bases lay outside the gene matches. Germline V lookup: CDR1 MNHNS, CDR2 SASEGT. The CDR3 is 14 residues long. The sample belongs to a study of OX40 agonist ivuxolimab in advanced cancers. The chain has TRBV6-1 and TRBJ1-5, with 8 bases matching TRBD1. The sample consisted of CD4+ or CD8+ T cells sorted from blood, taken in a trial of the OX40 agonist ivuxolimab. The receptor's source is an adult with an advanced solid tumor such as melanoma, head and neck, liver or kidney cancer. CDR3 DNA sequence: TGTGCCAGCAGTGAGGGGACAGGCGGTCGTCCCCAGCATTTT. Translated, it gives CASSEGTGGRPQHF.